A selection of T cell receptor beta chains follows, all from one sample in a study of CD8 T cells in ankylosing spondylitis. TCRdb reprocessed the 5' RACE reads via MiXCR and lists one record per CDR3 protein. This table holds approximately 88,000 distinct CDR3 sequences, about 8.8% found once. Sequencing was performed on blood, either unsorted or a sorted T cell fraction (not recorded which). Every receptor here comes from a male donor with ankylosing spondylitis or in good health (not recorded which). The CDR3 runs from the conserved cysteine through the conserved F or W. The order of the fields is V gene, D gene, clone size, J gene, CDR3 protein, CDR3 DNA. The D gene is left open where the match is weak. A clone size is listed for some rows: how often the clone was seen (once, few, many), or a class if it is expanded.

V gene: TRBV7-9; D gene: -; clone size: many; J gene: TRBJ2-2; CDR3 protein: CASSFPAGELFF; CDR3 DNA: TGTGCCAGCAGCTTCCCGGCCGGGGAGCTGTTTTTT
V gene: TRBV10-3; D gene: TRBD2; clone size: many; J gene: TRBJ2-1; CDR3 protein: CAISEREGTSEQFF; CDR3 DNA: TGTGCCATCAGTGAGCGGGAGGGTACCAGTGAGCAGTTCTTC
V gene: TRBV7-9; D gene: -; clone size: few; J gene: TRBJ2-7; CDR3 protein: CASSLVGGTYEQYF; CDR3 DNA: TGTGCCAGCAGCTTAGTGGGGGGAACCTACGAGCAGTACTTC
V gene: TRBV12-3/TRBV12-4; D gene: TRBD1; clone size: many; J gene: TRBJ1-1; CDR3 protein: CASMVQGKSEAFF; CDR3 DNA: TGTGCCAGCATGGTACAGGGGAAGTCTGAAGCTTTCTTT
V gene: TRBV5-4; D gene: -; clone size: many; J gene: TRBJ1-1; CDR3 protein: CASREGGGTEAFF; CDR3 DNA: TGTGCCAGCAGGGAGGGAGGGGGCACTGAAGCTTTCTTT
V gene: TRBV9; D gene: -; clone size: many; J gene: TRBJ1-1; CDR3 protein: CASSYIDVGTVYTRWDTEAFF; CDR3 DNA: TGTGCCAGCAGTTATATCGATGTAGGGACGGTGTATACCCGATGGGACACTGAAGCTTTCTTT
V gene: TRBV18; D gene: -; clone size: -; J gene: TRBJ1-1; CDR3 protein: CASSLDSWKYTEAFF; CDR3 DNA: TGTGCCAGCTCACTGGACAGTTGGAAGTACACTGAAGCTTTCTTT
V gene: TRBV5-5; D gene: TRBD1; clone size: many; J gene: TRBJ1-6; CDR3 protein: CASSAPRQGNNSPLHF; CDR3 DNA: TGTGCCAGCAGCGCTCCTCGACAGGGCAATAATTCACCCCTCCACTTT
V gene: TRBV18; D gene: TRBD2; clone size: many; J gene: TRBJ2-3; CDR3 protein: CASSQGTTSTDTQYF; CDR3 DNA: TGTGCCAGCTCCCAAGGGACTACTAGCACAGATACGCAGTATTTT
V gene: TRBV28; D gene: TRBD2; clone size: many; J gene: TRBJ2-3; CDR3 protein: CASSRDYTDTQYF; CDR3 DNA: TGTGCCAGCAGTAGGGACTACACAGATACGCAGTATTTT
V gene: TRBV2; D gene: TRBD2; clone size: -; J gene: TRBJ2-1; CDR3 protein: CASSDGGSNEQFF; CDR3 DNA: TGTGCCAGCAGTGACGGGGGGAGCAATGAGCAGTTCTTC
V gene: TRBV29-1; D gene: -; clone size: many; J gene: TRBJ2-5; CDR3 protein: CSVELLGQETQYF; CDR3 DNA: TGCAGCGTTGAACTTCTCGGTCAAGAGACCCAGTACTTC
V gene: TRBV4-2; D gene: -; clone size: many; J gene: TRBJ1-3; CDR3 protein: CASSQEGGGSSSNTIYF; CDR3 DNA: TGTGCCAGCAGCCAAGAAGGGGGTGGCAGTAGTAGTAACACCATATATTTT
V gene: TRBV20-1; D gene: -; clone size: many; J gene: TRBJ2-5; CDR3 protein: CSAPSSPSEETQYF; CDR3 DNA: TGCAGTGCTCCTTCCAGTCCGAGCGAAGAGACCCAGTACTTC
V gene: TRBV19; D gene: TRBD1; clone size: many; J gene: TRBJ1-2; CDR3 protein: CASSTLGQYGYTF; CDR3 DNA: TGTGCCAGTAGTACCCTGGGACAGTATGGCTACACCTTC